This TCR beta chain was sequenced for a study of monozygotic twins with inflammatory bowel disease. Whole-study findings and limits: TCRbeta inverse Simpson diversity was decreased in IBD patients versus healthy co-twins. Twins with IBD had fewer clonotypes in common with others than healthy twins, particularly during disease activity.

As to this clonotype: What it recognizes is unknown.

Unsorted whole blood yielded the total RNA, with T cells left unselected. The CDR3 runs 15 residues. The germline V gene encodes CDR1 MDHEN and CDR2 SYDVKM. TCRdb reanalyzed the 5' RACE reads and collapses them to one entry per CDR3 protein, without DNA. In total, the table holds roughly 320,000 distinct CDR3 sequences. This rearrangement joins TRBV28 to TRBJ2-4; TCRdb's D gene call, TRBD1, goes unchecked for lack of DNA. The sequenced material came from blood. This TCR was sampled from a human donor with ulcerative colitis or Crohn's disease, or a healthy co-twin of an affected twin (not recorded which). CDR3 sequence: CASTRPPGAKNIQYF.